Each of the 30 T cell receptor beta chains below was sequenced from the same sample in a study of identical twins. Via MiXCR, TCRdb re-called the 5' RACE reads, giving one row per CDR3 protein. The sample lists approximately 600,000 distinct CDR3 sequences; approximately 9.6% were seen once. These data were also filed under a second study, of yellow fever vaccine responses in identical twins.

The sequenced sample was PBMCs. All receptors come from a woman under 30 in good health.

V usage is TRBV29-1 and J usage is TRBJ2-5; D is possibly TRBD1 or TRBD2 (6 bases each). Trimming stripped 6 bases from V and 0 bases from J, with 20 bases between. Germline V gene sequence: CDR1 SQVTM, CDR2 ANQGSEA. CDR3 length: 16 amino acids. The CDR3 here is CSVFQEQGLDQETQYF. In nucleotides, the CDR3 is TGCAGCGTGTTCCAGGAACAGGGACTCGACCAAGAGACCCAGTACTTC.

This clonotype has a handful of counts. The rearrangement links TRBV29-1 to TRBJ1-1; D not resolved. Germline V gene lookup returns CDR1 SQVTM and CDR2 ANQGSEA. The CDR3 sequence is 15 residues long. V was clipped by 0 bases and J by 0 bases, with 11 bases between them. CDR3 coding DNA: TGCAGCGTTGAAGATTCGATGGGGTTGAACACTGAAGCTTTCTTT. Translating gives CSVEDSMGLNTEAFF.

This chain joins TRBV5-1 and TRBJ1-1; the D gene is possibly TRBD1 (6 bases). Trimming left V 1 base short and J 1 base short, with 8 bases between. Germline CDR1 and CDR2: SGHRS and YFSETQ. The CDR3 consists of 14 residues. The CDR3 reads CASSLLGANTEAFF. For the CDR3, the DNA is TGCGCCAGCAGCTTGTTGGGGGCGAACACTGAAGCTTTCTTT.

This clonotype appeared many times. This chain links TRBV18 with TRBJ1-6, with 7 bases identical to TRBD1. This CDR3 has 15 amino acids. Germline V gene data show CDR1 as KGHSH and CDR2 as LQKENI. Trimming removed 0 bases from V and 8 bases from J; junction bases left unmatched: 4. The CDR3 region is CASSPPTGRHSPLHF. The DNA for the CDR3 is TGTGCCAGCTCACCACCGACAGGGAGGCATTCACCCCTCCACTTT.

This sequence joins TRBV6-5 and TRBJ2-2, with a weak D call TRBD2 (5 bases). The CDR3 loop spans 16 amino acids. CDR1 and CDR2 from the germline V gene are MNHEY and SVGAGI. Trimming shortened V by 2 bases and J by 0 bases, and 10 bases separated the two germline ends. CDR3 amino acids: CASSYRTLANTGELFF. The CDR3 DNA reads as TGTGCCAGCAGTTACAGGACTCTCGCGAACACCGGGGAGCTGTTTTTT.

This clonotype was observed at least ten times. The chain couples TRBV10-3 to TRBJ2-7; D possibly corresponds to TRBD1 (6 bases). V was trimmed by 0 bases and J by 4 bases, leaving 19 bases between them. The CDR3 has 17 residues. Germline V lookup: CDR1 ENHRY, CDR2 SYGVKD. CDR3 sequence: CAISESLEPPQGYEQYF. The CDR3 nucleotides read TGTGCCATCAGTGAGTCGTTAGAACCCCCGCAGGGGTACGAGCAGTACTTC.

This clonotype was counted at least ten times. V usage is TRBV12-3 or TRBV12-4 and J usage is TRBJ1-1; D unresolved. This CDR3 spans 14 amino acids. Trimming shortened V by 1 base and J by 1 base, and 7 bases separated the two germline ends. In nucleotides, the CDR3 is TGTGCCAGCAGTTTAGACAGAGCGAACACTGAAGCTTTCTTT. Residues: CASSLDRANTEAFF.

This clonotype was observed at least ten times. The chain employs TRBV10-3 and TRBJ2-3; TRBD2 matches at 7 bases. This CDR3 is built from 15 residues. Germline V CDR1 and CDR2: ENHRY, SYGVKD. V gave up 2 bases and J gave up 1 base; unmatched junction bases: 3. The CDR3 region is CAISELAERTDTQYF. The DNA for the CDR3 is TGTGCCATCAGTGAGCTAGCGGAACGCACAGATACGCAGTATTTT.

This chain joins TRBV4-3 and TRBJ1-5, with TRBD1 identical over 8 bases. Germline V CDR1 and CDR2: LGHNA, YSLEER. V gave up 1 base and J gave up 6 bases; unmatched junction bases: 5. The CDR3 length is 15 residues. Here the CDR3 reads CASSQVHRGTQPQHF. In nucleotides, the CDR3 is TGCGCCAGCAGCCAAGTACACAGGGGGACTCAGCCCCAGCATTTT.

This clonotype showed up just a few times. The V gene is TRBV27, the J gene TRBJ2-3, with TRBD1 matching over 8 bases. CDR1 and CDR2 from the germline V gene are MNHEY and SMNVEV (reference sequence). The CDR3 is 16 residues long. Germline trimming cut 4 bases from V and 2 bases from J; bases unmatched to any gene: 8. Written as DNA, the CDR3 is TGTGCCAGCAGTTCAATCAGGGGGCGTCACACAGATACGCAGTATTTT. Translation gives CASSSIRGRHTDTQYF.

This clonotype was counted a few times. The V and J genes are TRBV27 and TRBJ2-4, with unresolved D. The CDR3 totals 18 residues. Germline V gene lookup returns CDR1 MNHEY and CDR2 SMNVEV (reference sequence). V lost 1 base, J lost 0 bases, and 16 bases lay in between. In nucleotides, the CDR3 is TGTGCCAGCAGTTTATTCGGGCCCGCCACGGGAGCCAAAAACATTCAGTACTTC. Amino acid sequence: CASSLFGPATGAKNIQYF.

This clonotype was observed at least ten times. For the CDR3, the DNA is TGCGCCAGCATCTCGGGACTAGCAGCCTACGAGCAGTACTTC. Protein sequence: CASISGLAAYEQYF. V usage is TRBV10-2 and J usage is TRBJ2-7; 9 positions agree with TRBD2. Losses at the gene ends were 7 bases for V and 2 bases for J; bases not matched to a gene: 6. This CDR3 is 14 amino acids long. The V gene's germline CDR1 is WSHSY and CDR2 SAAADI.

This chain uses TRBV7-2 with TRBJ1-3; D is ambiguous. The CDR3 covers 13 residues. Trimming left V 6 bases short and J 0 bases short, with 6 bases between. In germline, CDR1 is SGHTA, CDR2 FQGNSA. The CDR3 region has the DNA TGTGCCAGCAGAGTCAGCTCTGGAAACACCATATATTTT. This gives the protein CASRVSSGNTIYF.

This clonotype occurred a few times. The gene calls are TRBV13 and TRBJ2-5, with D perhaps matching TRBD2 (7 bases). V shed 4 bases and J shed 3 bases, with 24 bases lying between them. The CDR3 is 18 amino acids. CDR1 and CDR2 (germline): PRHDT, FYEKMQ (reference sequence). For the CDR3, the DNA is TGTGCCAGCAGCTCCGACGGCGGGGGCGTATGGGGGGAAGAGACCCAGTACTTC. Its protein is CASSSDGGGVWGEETQYF.

This clonotype was seen at least ten times. This sequence joins TRBV6-1 and TRBJ1-5; TRBD1 is a possible D gene (5 bases). The germline V and J ends were trimmed by 7 bases and 0 bases, with 7 bases remaining between them. Germline CDR1 is MNHNS and CDR2 is SASEGT. The length of the CDR3 is 13 residues. The CDR3 nucleotides are TGTGCCAGCATGACAGTTAGCAATCAGCCCCAGCATTTT. Protein sequence: CASMTVSNQPQHF.

This clonotype was seen a handful of times. The chain links TRBV7-9 to TRBJ1-1; maybe TRBD1 (6 bases). V lost 3 bases to trimming and J lost 6 bases, with 17 bases between them. The CDR3 is made up of 15 amino acids. Germline CDR1 reads SEHNR; CDR2 reads FQNEAQ (reference sequence). This CDR3 is CASSFPGGAAAEAFF. CDR3 nucleotide sequence: TGTGCCAGCAGCTTCCCCGGGGGGGCCGCGGCTGAAGCTTTCTTT.

In this sample, this clonotype turned up many times. The chain carries TRBV20-1 and TRBJ1-1; no clear D gene. The CDR3 loop spans 17 amino acids. Germline lookup yields CDR1 DFQATT and CDR2 SNEGSKA (reference sequence). V lost 1 base to trimming and J lost 0 bases, with 18 bases between them. The DNA for the CDR3 is TGCAGTGCTAGAGCTATCGGTCTGGGATTGATGAACACTGAAGCTTTCTTT. Translation gives CSARAIGLGLMNTEAFF.

This clonotype occurred many times. This chain links TRBV21-1 with TRBJ2-1; the table's D call, TRBD1, has no DNA check behind it. TRBV21-1 is listed as a pseudogene. The CDR3 consists of 12 residues. The CDR3, as DNA: TGTGCCAGCAGCGCCCGGATATTGCAGCAGTTCTTC. Translated: CASSARILQQFF.

This clonotype was seen ten or more times. V and J are TRBV12-3 or TRBV12-4 and TRBJ1-6; D remains ambiguous. Trimming pared 6 bases from V and 6 bases from J, leaving 6 bases between. This CDR3 spans 12 amino acids. CDR3 nucleotide sequence: TGTGCCAGCAGCCAAATTAATTCACCCCTCCACTTT. This gives the protein CASSQINSPLHF.

There are a few counts of this clonotype. The gene calls are TRBV28 and TRBJ2-3; 13 bases align to TRBD2. Germline V gene sequence: CDR1 MDHEN, CDR2 SYDVKM. Unmatched junction bases numbered 10, after V lost 5 bases and J lost 5 bases. The CDR3 is 17 residues long. The CDR3 sequence: CASSLTTSGGAVDTQYF. CDR3 coding DNA: TGTGCCAGCAGTCTCACAACTAGCGGGGGGGCCGTAGATACGCAGTATTTT.

This clonotype has just a few counts. V usage is TRBV20-1 and J usage is TRBJ2-3, with D possibly TRBD2 on 6 matching bases. The germline gives CDR1 DFQATT, CDR2 SNEGSKA (reference sequence). CDR3 length: 14 residues. Trimming cost V 6 bases and J 1 base, with 14 bases left between them. CDR3 bases: TGCAGTGCCGAGGCTAGCGCCCGCACAGATACGCAGTATTTT. It is translated as CSAEASARTDTQYF.

At least ten counts were recorded for this clonotype. The rearrangement joins TRBV29-1 to TRBJ2-7; 9 positions match TRBD2. The CDR3 is made up of 13 amino acids. With 7 bases clipped from V and 4 bases from J, the junction kept 8 bases outside the gene matches. Germline assignment: CDR1 SQVTM and CDR2 ANQGSEA. The CDR3 region has the DNA TGCAGCGGCAAGACTAGCGGATCGTACGAGCAGTACTTC. As protein: CSGKTSGSYEQYF.

This clonotype was recorded many times. V is TRBV7-9 and J is TRBJ1-2; D remains ambiguous. V was trimmed by 1 base and J by 4 bases, leaving 7 bases between them. Germline assignment: CDR1 SEHNR and CDR2 FQNEAQ (reference sequence). The CDR3 runs to 13 residues. CDR3 sequence (DNA): TGTGCCAGCAGCTTAGTGAGTGGCTATGGCTACACCTTC. Protein: CASSLVSGYGYTF.

This rearrangement joins TRBV7-2 to TRBJ2-1, with 8 bases that match TRBD2. The CDR3 is 15 amino acids. Germline CDR1 and CDR2: SGHTA and FQGNSA. The V segment lost 3 bases and the J segment 3 bases; nucleotides outside the gene matches: 4. CDR3: CASSFSGMGYNEQFF. CDR3 bases: TGTGCCAGCAGCTTTAGCGGGATGGGCTACAATGAGCAGTTCTTC.

This clonotype was seen a handful of times. The V gene is TRBV20-1, the J gene TRBJ1-1; D is undetermined. Per the germline V gene, CDR1 is DFQATT and CDR2 is SNEGSKA (reference sequence). Trimming took off 6 bases at V and 0 bases at J, with 14 bases between the two ends. This CDR3 region has 14 residues. In DNA form, the CDR3 reads TGCAGTGCGGATAAGACCGGGATGAACACTGAAGCTTTCTTT. Translation gives CSADKTGMNTEAFF.

This clonotype appeared a few times. This chain links TRBV6-1 with TRBJ2-3, with D tentatively TRBD2 (6 bases). Germline CDR1 reads MNHNS; CDR2 reads SASEGT. The CDR3 length is 14 residues. Trimming removed 7 bases from V and 4 bases from J, with 15 bases in between. In nucleotides, the CDR3 is TGTGCCAGCACTGGCTGGGGGGAGGCAGATACGCAGTATTTT. Its protein is CASTGWGEADTQYF.

In this sample, this clonotype turned up many times. The chain has TRBV20-1 and TRBJ2-7, with TRBD2 identical over 10 bases. Trimming took 6 bases from V and 1 from J; bases not matched to a gene: 12. Per germline, CDR1 DFQATT and CDR2 SNEGSKA (reference sequence). The CDR3 contains 16 residues. CDR3 DNA sequence: TGCAGTGCAACACATTTGACTAGCGGGTTTTCCTACGAGCAGTACTTC. This sequence encodes CSATHLTSGFSYEQYF.

This clonotype was counted ten times or more. This chain connects TRBV5-8 to TRBJ2-1; D is undetermined. The CDR3 is 14 residues long. The germline V gene has CDR1 SGHTS and CDR2 YDEGEE. V dropped 4 bases and J dropped 4 bases, with 12 bases sitting between them. Written as DNA, the CDR3 is TGTGCCAGCAGCCCAGAGACGTTTTACAATGAGCAGTTCTTC. It yields the protein CASSPETFYNEQFF.

V gene TRBV7-6 combines with J gene TRBJ2-3; TRBD2 matches at 8 bases. In germline, CDR1 is SGHVS, CDR2 FNYEAQ. V lost 1 base, J lost 0 bases, and 6 bases stayed unmatched. This CDR3 is 17 amino acids long. CDR3 sequence (DNA): TGTGCCAGCAGCTTAGAGCCTAGCGGGCCTAGCACAGATACGCAGTATTTT. Translation gives CASSLEPSGPSTDTQYF.

This clonotype was counted only a few times. The chain carries TRBV3-1 and TRBJ2-3; 8 bases are shared with TRBD2. The CDR3 sequence is 17 residues long. V shed 1 base, J shed 0 bases, and the junction held 6 bases outside the gene matches. CDR1 and CDR2 from the germline V gene are LGHDT and YNNKEL (reference sequence). CDR3: CASSQGLAGTSTDTQYF. In DNA, the CDR3 is TGTGCCAGCAGCCAAGGGTTAGCGGGGACTAGCACAGATACGCAGTATTTT.